Shown below are 8 T cell receptor beta chains from a single sample sequenced in a study of CXCR3-negative and CXCR3-positive naive CD8 T cells. The study's findings and limits: Higher TRB CDR3 hydrophobicity marked CXCR3-positive naive cells relative to CXCR3-negative naive cells.

The libraries of TRB cDNA were constructed through 5' RACE using UMI labels. TCRdb reprocessed the 5' RACE reads; each CDR3 protein has one entry and no DNA is given. Recorded for this sample: about 3,000 distinct CDR3 sequences. Their antigens remain unidentified. The sample was naive CXCR3+ CD8+ T cells from blood. The sample's subset: CD45RO-CCR7+CD27+CD95- naive CD8+ T cells expressing CXCR3 (TNR3+). All receptors come from a human donor in good health. Some clones in this sample may be carry-over from other donors' samples.

This clonotype ranks as medium-sized (0.01 to 0.1%) in terms of frequency. The genes are TRBV5-1 and TRBJ2-7; the D call of TRBD1 rests on TCRdb alone, since no DNA is present to check it. Looked up from germline, CDR1 is SGHRS and CDR2 is YFSETQ. The CDR3 has 13 residues. The CDR3 sequence: CASSGTGVYEQYF.

The chain links TRBV6-6 to TRBJ2-3; absent DNA, TCRdb's TRBD2 call cannot be checked. Germline CDR1 and CDR2: MNHNY and SVGAGI (reference sequence). This CDR3 has 15 residues. The CDR3 sequence: CASSPGLARADTQYF.

This clonotype shows up as medium-sized by frequency. The J gene is TRBJ1-2, the V gene TRBV6-5; the TRBD1 assignment by TCRdb is unverifiable without DNA. The CDR3 extends over 13 amino acids. Germline CDR1 reads MNHEY; CDR2 reads SVGAGI. CDR3 residues: CASSYPGDYGYTF.

This clonotype shows up as medium-sized by frequency. This rearrangement joins TRBV29-1 to TRBJ1-4; TCRdb's D gene call, TRBD1, goes unchecked for lack of DNA. From germline, CDR1 is SQVTM and CDR2 ANQGSEA. The CDR3 length is 14 residues. Here the CDR3 reads CSVKQKGTAQKLFF.

This clonotype is medium-sized (0.01 to 0.1%) by frequency. The V gene is TRBV5-1, the J gene TRBJ1-4. The CDR3 has 11 residues. CDR1 and CDR2 (germline): SGHRS, YFSETQ. This CDR3 reads CASSSDGKLFF.

This clonotype is called medium-sized based on its frequency. The genes are TRBV20-1 and TRBJ1-2; as DNA is missing, the TRBD1 call by TCRdb cannot be tested. The CDR3 extends over 11 amino acids. Germline V gene lookup returns CDR1 DFQATT and CDR2 SNEGSKA (reference sequence). This chain's CDR3 is CSTRGGEGYTF.

This clonotype registers large by frequency. The V and J genes are TRBV9 and TRBJ2-1; TCRdb gives TRBD2 as the D gene, but with no DNA this cannot be confirmed. The CDR3 covers 19 residues. Germline V lookup: CDR1 SGDLS, CDR2 YYNGEE. The CDR3 spells CASSARPGTSGGPHNEQFF.

Judged by frequency, this clonotype is medium-sized (0.01 to 0.1%). This chain links TRBV20-1 with TRBJ2-1; no DNA is available, so the TRBD2 call from TCRdb remains unchecked. The CDR3 covers 13 residues. Germline CDR1 is DFQATT and CDR2 is SNEGSKA (reference sequence). The CDR3 is CSAAAGTYNEQFF.